The rows below give T cell receptor beta chains drawn from one sample of a study of type 1 regulatory T cells. A single record per CDR3 protein comes from TCRdb applying MiXCR to the reads. The sample has 80,000 to 100,000 distinct CDR3 sequences; 31% are singletons. What was sequenced was CD4+ T cells, either the whole sample or a sorted fraction (not recorded which). The receptor source for this set is a human donor in good health. CDR3s include the opening cysteine and the closing phenylalanine or tryptophan. A D gene is named only where the DNA matches it firmly. Clone size is shown for a subset of rows, as once, few, many or a class of expanded clone.

j_call d_call clone_size v_call cdr3_aa cdr3_nt
TRBJ2-3 NA few TRBV7-2 CASSLSYDTQYF TGTGCCAGCAGCTTATCGTATGATACGCAGTATTTT
TRBJ2-1 TRBD2 NA TRBV20-1 CSASSGTSLDEQFF TGCAGTGCTAGTAGCGGGACCAGTCTCGATGAGCAGTTCTTC
TRBJ2-1 NA few TRBV6-1 CASSVVYEQFF TGTGCCAGCAGTGTAGTCTATGAGCAGTTCTTC
TRBJ2-7 NA few TRBV5-1 CASSLEGREQYF TGCGCCAGCAGCTTGGAAGGTCGCGAGCAGTACTTC
TRBJ1-2 NA many TRBV7-9 CASSLEGGGYGYTF TGTGCCAGCAGCTTAGAGGGAGGAGGCTATGGCTACACCTTC
TRBJ2-1 TRBD2 few TRBV3-1 CASSQAASGRAKEQFF TGTGCCAGCAGCCAAGCGGCTAGCGGGAGGGCTAAGGAGCAGTTCTTC
TRBJ1-2 NA many TRBV20-1 CSADQGIGAHGYTF TGCAGTGCCGATCAGGGGATCGGGGCCCATGGCTACACCTTC
TRBJ1-1 NA NA TRBV12-3/TRBV12-4 CATRGRMNTEAFF TGTGCCACCCGGGGGCGAATGAACACTGAAGCTTTCTTT
TRBJ2-1 NA many TRBV20-1 CSALGTSYNEQFF TGCAGTGCTCTGGGGACCAGCTACAATGAGCAGTTCTTC
TRBJ1-2 NA NA TRBV7-9 CASSPYNYGYTF TGTGCCAGCAGCCCATATAACTATGGCTACACCTTC
TRBJ2-7 NA NA TRBV19 CASSSGVASYEQYF TGTGCCAGTAGTTCGGGGGTAGCGAGCTACGAGCAGTACTTC
TRBJ2-6 NA few TRBV14 CASSHTRLAGANVLTF TGTGCCAGCAGCCATACTCGTCTGGCCGGGGCCAACGTCCTGACTTTC
TRBJ2-7 TRBD2 few TRBV7-9 CASSSSVREIYEQYF TGTGCCAGCAGCTCGTCTGTGCGGGAGATTTACGAGCAGTACTTC
TRBJ1-1 NA NA TRBV3-1 CASSQDLGPVAPEAFF TGTGCCAGCAGCCAAGATCTGGGTCCCGTGGCCCCTGAAGCTTTCTTT
TRBJ2-7 TRBD2 NA TRBV20-1 CSAGETGTSDTYEQYF TGCAGTGCTGGGGAAACCGGGACTAGCGACACCTACGAGCAGTACTTC
TRBJ2-7 TRBD1 NA TRBV10-3 CAISEFRGPDEQYF TGTGCCATCAGTGAGTTTAGGGGGCCTGACGAGCAGTACTTC
TRBJ2-5 NA NA TRBV5-1 CASSRAWGMSETQYF TGCGCCAGCAGCCGGGCTTGGGGAATGTCAGAGACCCAGTACTTC
TRBJ2-7 NA few TRBV3-1 CASSQDSVARNYEQYF TGTGCCAGCAGCCAAGATTCGGTAGCCAGGAACTACGAGCAGTACTTC
TRBJ1-1 NA few TRBV7-2 CASSLAWTTEAFF TGTGCCAGCAGCTTAGCGTGGACCACTGAAGCTTTCTTT
TRBJ1-1 TRBD1 NA TRBV4-1 CASSRGQGAFF TGCGCCAGCAGTCGCGGACAGGGAGCTTTCTTT
TRBJ2-5 NA few TRBV14 CASSYWPSGTQYF TGTGCCAGCAGCTATTGGCCCAGTGGGACCCAGTACTTC
TRBJ1-1 NA many TRBV20-1 CSAREFAEAFF TGCAGTGCTAGAGAGTTCGCTGAAGCTTTCTTT
TRBJ2-7 NA few TRBV20-1 CSARDRWPIGISTRGRYEQYF TGCAGTGCTAGAGATCGTTGGCCTATAGGAATATCGACCCGAGGCCGGTACGAGCAGTACTTC
TRBJ2-7 TRBD1 NA TRBV6-2/TRBV6-3 CASMWTGQAYEQYF TGTGCCAGCATGTGGACAGGACAAGCCTACGAGCAGTACTTC
TRBJ2-1 TRBD2 NA TRBV5-1 CASSLDGTSAPWGEQFF TGCGCCAGCAGCTTGGATGGGACTAGCGCGCCGTGGGGTGAGCAGTTCTTC
TRBJ1-6 NA NA TRBV10-2 CVSRFAGKDSPLHF TGCGTCAGCAGATTTGCAGGAAAGGATTCACCCCTCCACTTT
TRBJ2-1 NA NA TRBV7-2 CASSPPGQRVNEQFF TGTGCCAGCAGCCCGCCGGGACAAAGGGTCAATGAGCAGTTCTTC
TRBJ2-7 TRBD1 once TRBV10-2 CASSPGTGADTYEQYF TGCGCCAGCAGTCCCGGGACAGGGGCAGACACCTACGAGCAGTACTTC